This T cell receptor (beta chain) was sequenced in a study of tumor-infiltrating lymphocytes in primary liver carcinoma. For the study at large: The patient group consisted of men and women aged 30 to 69 years.

Total RNA (about 500 ng) served as template for TCR beta cDNA synthesis primed by a constant-region primer. Each TCR beta library was derived from three nested multiplex PCR rounds that employed slightly modified ARM-PCR. Primers for the first two PCR rounds were TRBV1-TRBV30 forward primers and a C-beta reverse primer (approximately 10 cycles per round). From the multiplex PCR reads, TCRdb called clonotypes with MiXCR, one entry per CDR3 protein. The table has hundreds of thousands of distinct CDR3 sequences, about three fifths seen once; the top ten hold about 17%. CDR3 length: 16 amino acids. Germline V gene data show CDR1 as SGHDN and CDR2 as FVKESK. Trimming cost V 4 bases and J 8 bases; bases outside gene matches: 13. Both blood RNA, taken from unsorted whole blood, and germline DNA were extracted.

The sample consisted of peripheral blood. J is TRBJ2-1 and V is TRBV14, with 8 nucleotides matching TRBD2. This clonotype originated in a woman aged 25-40 years with primary liver carcinoma and hepatitis B virus infection. In DNA form, the CDR3 reads TGTGCCAGCAGCCCGGTAACGGGAGGGCCTTCTTATGAGCAGTTCTTC. Translation gives CASSPVTGGPSYEQFF.